This entry features one TCR beta chain sequence. Its specificity is not known. The data derive from a study of shared clonotypes between healthy human individuals. Study in general: The people who gave samples were a couple of women and a few men aged 18 to 49.

V lost 3 bases and J lost 2, with 14 bases in between. Germline CDR1 and CDR2: LGHNT and FRNRAP. This CDR3 has 16 residues. Notes on the study in general: The generation probabilities recorded for non-shared clonotypes fell below those of clonotypes shared by all four donors.

Some clones are missing from TCRdb's copy, which holds only in-frame ones; the method was immunoSEQ multiplex PCR. The data show about 1.1 million clones, with 70% to 80% seen just once and 0.7% to 0.95% held by the top ten. The gene calls are TRBV12-5 and TRBJ2-1, with D unresolved. The sequence was collected from a young man in good health. Some clones in this sample may be carry-over from other donors' samples. Sequenced material: memory CD4+ T cells from PBMCs. Subset: CD45RA-negative fraction. This chain's CDR3 is CASGFGLSEAYNEQFF. The CDR3 coding sequence is TGTGCTAGTGGTTTTGGGCTCTCTGAAGCCTACAATGAGCAGTTCTTC. Variable domain in full (rest from reference TRBV12-5 and TRBJ2-1): DARVTQTPRHKVTEMGQEVTMRCQPILGHNTVFWYRQTMMQGLELLAYFRNRAPLDDSGMPKDRFSAEMPDATLATLKIQPSEPRDSAVYFCASGFGLSEAYNEQFFGPGTRLTVL.